Detailed here is one TCR beta chain. Its target antigen remains unknown. No clone much larger than this one lies a single base away; base qualities are absent. Synthetic TCR analog templates were spiked into each PCR so that absolute template abundance could be estimated from read counts. The immunoSEQ assay used bias-controlled V and J gene primers to amplify TCRbeta CDR3 regions from genomic DNA. Rearranged TCRbeta segments were sequenced at approximately 20X coverage. On the study's bioinformatics: Sequencing errors were corrected by clustering, and CDR3s were annotated against IMGT so that V, D and J genes could be assigned. Only productive TCRbeta rearrangements were used in downstream analyses, excluding out-of-frame or stop-codon sequences. Clonality was computed as one minus Shannon entropy normalized by the log of the number of unique productive sequences. Clones differing between time points or between blood and tumor were identified using Fisher's exact test with Benjamini-Hochberg correction, with an adjusted p below 0.01 applied as the threshold. The table was pulled from immuneACCESS by TCRdb, which kept in-frame rearrangements only. Such tables lose some clones; where checked, under half of the loss comes from unresolved V genes, and the rest has no known cause. V, J and clone size are those of that table, while D and trimming were read from the DNA. The sample yields approximately 50,000 clones; around four fifths were counted once. Roughly 1.3% of the sample lies in the top ten.

This specimen comes from a study of PD-L1 blockade in urothelial cancer (TCRdb year 2017). For the study in its entirety: All patients started therapy around 2014 and received atezolizumab 1,200 mg intravenously every 3 weeks. Somatic, immune and clinical correlates of response to PD-L1 blockade with atezolizumab in urothelial cancer were the focus of an exploratory multi-omic analysis. Pretreatment tumor samples, along with matched peripheral blood serially collected before and after atezolizumab treatment, were subjected to TCR sequencing. An ECOG performance status of 0 or 1 was recorded for the patients, and 0 to 3 prior chemotherapy regimens had been received by the patients. About 85% of the 29 patients were males with bladder-origin urothelial cancer, and about 65% of the roughly 30 reported a prior smoking history. In the same patients, whole exome sequencing and RNA sequencing of pretreatment tumors were performed in addition to TCR sequencing. Durable clinical benefit was defined as progression-free survival longer than 6 months, and TCR features were also tested against progression-free and overall survival. Blood samples gave a median of around 140,000 T cells and approximately 80,000 unique TCRs, with a median clonality of 0.080. About 10 patients achieved durable clinical benefit and 20 did not. Pretreatment blood TCR-seq was available for twenty-nine patients, at least one posttreatment blood collection was obtained for 24 patients, and tumor TCR-seq was available for 24 patients. Blood samples were analyzed 3 weeks after the start of treatment (second dose) and 6 weeks after the start of treatment. Points the paper makes about the study in general: Because of the small sample size (n of about 30) and the many exploratory analyses performed, the results are intended to be regarded as hypothesis-generating. Patients with durable benefit showed greater expansion of tumor-associated TCR clones in peripheral blood 3 weeks after starting treatment (n = 22, p = 0.022). Improved progression-free and overall survival was associated with having pretreatment peripheral blood TCR clonality below the median.

The sample's time point label, decoded: pretreatment peripheral blood. The cohort comprised 29 patients with locally advanced or metastatic urothelial carcinoma treated at Memorial Sloan Kettering on a trial protocol. Peripheral blood mononuclear cells were collected pretreatment and during treatment, with between 1 and 8 total time points obtained per patient. The Qiagen DNeasy Blood extraction kit was used to purify genomic DNA from total PBMCs and tumor samples. PBMCs were collected pretreatment and during treatment, and were isolated and stored as previously described. Counted from cysteine to phenylalanine, this CDR3 has 15 amino acids. Only CDR3 DNA is held: 45 bases, read in frame from base 1. In the germline V gene, CDR1 corresponds to LGHNT and CDR2 to FRNRAP. Trimming leaves V shorter by 1 base and J shorter by 10 bases, with the junction holding 5 bases beyond the gene matches.

The sequencing used PBMCs, collected around atezolizumab (anti-PD-L1) treatment. The receptor was derived from a man aged 50 to 60 with urothelial cancer. Rearrangement joined TRBV12-5 to TRBJ1-6, and 9 junctional nucleotides match TRBD1. The DNA is as follows: TGTGCTAGTGGTTTGGATTGGACAGGGGACTCACCCCTCCACTTT. Its product reads: CASGLDWTGDSPLHF. Beyond the CDR3, the reference TRBV12-5 and TRBJ1-6 genes provide the residues; the full variable domain reads: DARVTQTPRHKVTEMGQEVTMRCQPILGHNTVFWYRQTMMQGLELLAYFRNRAPLDDSGMPKDRFSAEMPDATLATLKIQPSEPRDSAVYFCASGLDWTGDSPLHFGNGTRLTVT.